The next 8 T cell receptor beta chains were all read from a single sample in a study of shared clonotypes between healthy human individuals (dated by TCRdb to 2019 to 2021). Library generation was performed with the immunoSEQ multiplex PCR assay. What TCRdb holds here is the immuneACCESS table cut down to in-frame rearrangements. Part of the clones is not present; checked against another copy, under half of the missing clones reflect an unresolved V gene, and the others are unexplained. The sample yields hundreds of thousands of clones; about 96% were counted once. Less than 0.12% of the sample lies in the top ten. For the CD8 naive samples, CD45RO-negative cells were positively selected for CCR7, yielding a CD45RA+CCR7+ population from which TemRA cells were excluded. The sequenced sample consisted of naive CD8+ T cells sorted from blood. The intended sense of this specimen's cell subset or site label: CD45RA+CCR7+. The receptors originated from a woman in her twenties or thirties in good health.

The CDR3 region has the DNA TGCGCCAGCAGCCCCCCGGAGCGGGACACTGAAGCTTTCTTT. Its translation is CASSPPERDTEAFF. V is TRBV4-1 and J is TRBJ1-1; D unresolved. Germline values: CDR1 MGHRA, CDR2 YSYEKL. The CDR3 covers 14 residues. Trimming removed 4 bases from V and 3 bases from J, with 12 bases in between.

As for this clone: The same CDR3 arises from other DNA sequences in this sample as well. V and J are TRBV27 and TRBJ2-7; D unclear. Between the trimmed V and J ends, which lost 0 bases and 1 base, there was a span of 4 bases. Per germline, CDR1 MNHEY and CDR2 SMNVEV (reference sequence). The length of the CDR3 is 13 residues. The CDR3 reads CASSLSFSYEQYF. The CDR3 DNA sequence: TGTGCCAGCAGTTTATCGTTTTCCTACGAGCAGTACTTC.

The gene calls are TRBV6-7 and TRBJ2-5, with 8 nucleotides matching TRBD2. TRBV6-7 is reported as an ORF; its role is uncertain. The CDR3 covers 16 residues. V lost 0 bases and J lost 5; bases outside the gene matches: 8. CDR3 loop: CASSYSGLAGRETQYF. The CDR3 DNA sequence: TGTGCCAGCAGTTACTCGGGCCTAGCGGGTCGGGAGACCCAGTACTTC.

The CDR3: CASSQQLWADSDTQYF. CDR3 coding DNA: TGTGCCAGCAGCCAACAATTATGGGCCGACTCAGATACGCAGTATTTT. This rearrangement joins TRBV16 to TRBJ2-3, with no clear D. V lost 2 bases and J 4 bases, leaving 16 bases between the germline ends. This CDR3 is built from 16 residues. The germline V gene encodes CDR1 KGHSY and CDR2 FQNENV.

The chain carries TRBV5-6 and TRBJ1-5; tentatively, D is TRBD1 (6 bases). Trimming took 4 bases from V and 8 from J, leaving 16 bases between them. The CDR3 runs to 14 residues. CDR1 and CDR2 from the germline V gene are SGHDT and YYEEEE. CDR3 residues: CASSVWGGREPQHF. The CDR3, as DNA: TGTGCCAGCAGCGTCTGGGGGGGCAGGGAGCCCCAGCATTTT.

The V call is TRBV7-6, the J call TRBJ2-3; 9 bases agree with TRBD2. The junction had 10 bases not matched to a gene; V was cut back by 2 bases and J by 1 base. Germline CDR1 SGHVS, CDR2 FNYEAQ. This CDR3 spans 18 amino acids. This CDR3 is CASSLLWREGRGTDTQYF. The CDR3, as DNA: TGTGCCAGCAGCTTACTCTGGCGGGAGGGCCGAGGCACAGATACGCAGTATTTT. Full variable domain (outside the CDR3, taken from reference TRBV7-6 and TRBJ2-3): GAGVSQSPRYKVTKRGQDVALRCDPISGHVSLYWYRQALGQGPEFLTYFNYEAQQDKSGLPNDRFSAERPEGSISTLTIQRTEQRDSAMYRCASSLLWREGRGTDTQYFGPGTRLTVL.

This clone was detected once. The V gene is TRBV6-6, the J gene TRBJ1-2; the D gene is possibly TRBD1 (5 bases). CDR1 is MNHNY and CDR2 is SVGAGI in the germline V gene (reference sequence). V shed 7 bases and J shed 1 base, with 10 bases lying between them. The length of the CDR3 is 13 residues. The CDR3 sequence: CASIGAINYGYTF. CDR3 sequence (DNA): TGTGCCAGCATAGGGGCGATTAACTATGGCTACACCTTC.

Only a few counts were recorded for this clone. J is TRBJ2-2 and V is TRBV28; D is unclear. CDR1 MDHEN and CDR2 SYDVKM come from the germline V gene. V lost 3 bases to trimming and J lost 3 bases, with 5 bases between them. CDR3 size: 13 residues. The CDR3 sequence: CASSFLHTGELFF. The DNA for the CDR3 is TGTGCCAGCAGTTTCCTACACACCGGGGAGCTGTTTTTT.